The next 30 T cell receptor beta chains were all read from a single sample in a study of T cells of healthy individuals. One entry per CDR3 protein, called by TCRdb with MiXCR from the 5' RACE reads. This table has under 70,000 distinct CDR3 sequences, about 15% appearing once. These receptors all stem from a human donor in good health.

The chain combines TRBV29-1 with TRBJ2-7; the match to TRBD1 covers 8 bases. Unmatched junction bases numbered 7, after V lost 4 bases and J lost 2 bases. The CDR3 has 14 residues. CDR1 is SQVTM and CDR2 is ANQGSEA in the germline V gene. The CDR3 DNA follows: TGCAGCGTTGCGTCGACAGGGGTTACCTACGAGCAGTACTTC. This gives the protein CSVASTGVTYEQYF.

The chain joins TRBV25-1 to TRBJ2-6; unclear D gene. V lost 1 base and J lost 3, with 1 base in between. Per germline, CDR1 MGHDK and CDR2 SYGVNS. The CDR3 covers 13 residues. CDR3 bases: TGTGCCAGCAGTGAATTTGGGGCCAACGTCCTGACTTTC. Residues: CASSEFGANVLTF.

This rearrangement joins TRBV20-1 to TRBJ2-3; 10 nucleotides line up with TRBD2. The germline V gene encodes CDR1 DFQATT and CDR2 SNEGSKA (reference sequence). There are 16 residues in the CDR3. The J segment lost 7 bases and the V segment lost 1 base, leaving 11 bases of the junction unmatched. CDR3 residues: CSARVRPAGGPNTQYF. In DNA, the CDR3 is TGCAGTGCTAGAGTCCGCCCAGCGGGAGGGCCAAATACGCAGTATTTT.

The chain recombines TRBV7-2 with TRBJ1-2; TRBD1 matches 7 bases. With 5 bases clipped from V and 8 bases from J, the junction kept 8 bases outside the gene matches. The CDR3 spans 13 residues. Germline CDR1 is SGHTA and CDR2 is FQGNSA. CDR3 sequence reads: CASSRGTERGYTF. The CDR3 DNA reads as TGTGCCAGCAGCCGAGGGACAGAGAGAGGCTACACCTTC.

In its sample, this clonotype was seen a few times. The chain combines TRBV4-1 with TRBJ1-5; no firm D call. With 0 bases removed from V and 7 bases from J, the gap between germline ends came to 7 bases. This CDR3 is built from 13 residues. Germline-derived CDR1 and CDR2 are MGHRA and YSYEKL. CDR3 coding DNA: TGCGCCAGCAGCCAAGATGGTTGGCAGCCCCAGCATTTT. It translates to CASSQDGWQPQHF.

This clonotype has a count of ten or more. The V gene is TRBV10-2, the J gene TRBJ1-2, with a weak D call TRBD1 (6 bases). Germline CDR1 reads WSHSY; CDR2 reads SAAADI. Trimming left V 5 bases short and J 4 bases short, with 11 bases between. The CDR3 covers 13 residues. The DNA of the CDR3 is TGCGCCAGCAGTTTCGACAGGACCTATGGCTACACCTTC. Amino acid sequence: CASSFDRTYGYTF.

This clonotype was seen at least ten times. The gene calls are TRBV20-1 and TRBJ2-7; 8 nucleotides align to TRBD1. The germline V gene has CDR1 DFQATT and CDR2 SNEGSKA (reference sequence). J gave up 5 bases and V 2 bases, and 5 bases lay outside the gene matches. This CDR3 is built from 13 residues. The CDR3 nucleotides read TGCAGTGCTAGATCGGACAGGGACCACGAGCAGTACTTC. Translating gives CSARSDRDHEQYF.

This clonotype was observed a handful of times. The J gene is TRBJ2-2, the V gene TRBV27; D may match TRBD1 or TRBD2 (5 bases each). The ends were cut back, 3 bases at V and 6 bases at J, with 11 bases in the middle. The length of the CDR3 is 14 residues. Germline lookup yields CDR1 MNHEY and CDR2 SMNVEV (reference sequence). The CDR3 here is CASSFRQGPGELFF. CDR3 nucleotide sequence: TGTGCCAGCAGTTTTCGCCAGGGACCCGGGGAGCTGTTTTTT.

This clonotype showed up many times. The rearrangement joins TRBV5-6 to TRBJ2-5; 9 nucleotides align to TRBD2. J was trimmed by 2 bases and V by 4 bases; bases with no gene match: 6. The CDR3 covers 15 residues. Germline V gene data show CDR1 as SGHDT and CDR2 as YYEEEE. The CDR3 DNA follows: TGTGCCAGCAGCGTTCTAGCGGGGCGACAAGAGACCCAGTACTTC. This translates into CASSVLAGRQETQYF.

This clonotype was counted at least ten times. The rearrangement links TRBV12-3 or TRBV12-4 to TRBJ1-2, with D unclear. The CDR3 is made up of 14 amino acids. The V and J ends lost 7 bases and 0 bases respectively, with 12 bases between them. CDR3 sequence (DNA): TGTGCCAGCACTCAAGGGTTAGCTAACTATGGCTACACCTTC. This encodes CASTQGLANYGYTF.

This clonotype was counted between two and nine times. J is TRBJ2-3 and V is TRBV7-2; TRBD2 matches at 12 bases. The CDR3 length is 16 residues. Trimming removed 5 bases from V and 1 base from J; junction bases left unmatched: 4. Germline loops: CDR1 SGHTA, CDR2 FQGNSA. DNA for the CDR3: TGTGCCAGCAGCAAGACTAGCGGGGGCCGCACAGATACGCAGTATTTT. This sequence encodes CASSKTSGGRTDTQYF. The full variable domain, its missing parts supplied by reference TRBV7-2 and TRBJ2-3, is GAGVSQSPSNKVTEKGKDVELRCDPISGHTALYWYRQSLGQGLEFLIYFQGNSAPDKSGLPSDRFSAERTGGSVSTLTIQRTQQEDSAVYLCASSKTSGGRTDTQYFGPGTRLTVL.

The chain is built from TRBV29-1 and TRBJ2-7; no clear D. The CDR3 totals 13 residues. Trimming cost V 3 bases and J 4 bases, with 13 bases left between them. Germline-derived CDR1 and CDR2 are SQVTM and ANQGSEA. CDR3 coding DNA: TGCAGCGTTGACCAAGGATCTACTTACGAGCAGTACTTC. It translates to CSVDQGSTYEQYF.

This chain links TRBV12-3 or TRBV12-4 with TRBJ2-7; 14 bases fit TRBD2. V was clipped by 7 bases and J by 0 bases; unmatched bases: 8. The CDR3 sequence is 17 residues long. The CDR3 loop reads CASTQGLAGVSSYEQYF. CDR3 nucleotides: TGTGCCAGCACCCAGGGACTAGCGGGGGTTAGCTCCTACGAGCAGTACTTC.

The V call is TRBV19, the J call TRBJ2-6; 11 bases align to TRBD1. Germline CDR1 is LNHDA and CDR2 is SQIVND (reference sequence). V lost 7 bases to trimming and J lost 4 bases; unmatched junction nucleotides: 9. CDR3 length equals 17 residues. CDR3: CASTRTGGAAGANVLTF. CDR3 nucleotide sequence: TGTGCCAGTACCAGGACAGGGGGCGCGGCCGGGGCCAACGTCCTGACTTTC.

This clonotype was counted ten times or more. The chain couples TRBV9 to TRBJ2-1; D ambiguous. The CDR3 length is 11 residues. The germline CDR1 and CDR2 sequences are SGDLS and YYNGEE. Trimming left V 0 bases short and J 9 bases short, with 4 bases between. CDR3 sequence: CASSVATEQFF. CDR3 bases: TGTGCCAGCAGCGTAGCTACTGAGCAGTTCTTC.

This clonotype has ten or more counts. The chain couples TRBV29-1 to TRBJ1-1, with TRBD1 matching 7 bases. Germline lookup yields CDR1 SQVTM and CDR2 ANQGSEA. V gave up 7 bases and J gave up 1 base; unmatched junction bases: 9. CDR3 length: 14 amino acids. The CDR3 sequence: CSANSQGGNTEAFF. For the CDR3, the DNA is TGCAGCGCCAATTCTCAGGGGGGGAACACTGAAGCTTTCTTT.

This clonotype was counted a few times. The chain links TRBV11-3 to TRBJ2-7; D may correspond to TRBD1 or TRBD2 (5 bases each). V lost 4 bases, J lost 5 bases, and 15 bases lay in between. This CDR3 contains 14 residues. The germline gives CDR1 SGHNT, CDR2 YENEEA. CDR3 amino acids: CASSSGFEGNEQYF. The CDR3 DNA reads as TGTGCCAGCAGCTCCGGTTTCGAGGGGAACGAGCAGTACTTC.

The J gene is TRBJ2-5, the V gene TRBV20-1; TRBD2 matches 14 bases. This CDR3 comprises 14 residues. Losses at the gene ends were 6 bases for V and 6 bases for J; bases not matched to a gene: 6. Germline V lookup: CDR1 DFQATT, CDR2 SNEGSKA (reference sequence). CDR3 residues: CSARLAGGRQTQYF. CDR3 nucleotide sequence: TGCAGTGCCCGACTAGCGGGAGGGCGTCAGACCCAGTACTTC.

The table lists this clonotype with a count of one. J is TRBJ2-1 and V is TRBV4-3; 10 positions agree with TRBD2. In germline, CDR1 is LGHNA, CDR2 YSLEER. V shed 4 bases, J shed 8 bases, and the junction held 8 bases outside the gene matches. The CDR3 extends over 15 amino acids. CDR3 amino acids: CASSPRGLANDEQFF. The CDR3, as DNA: TGCGCCAGCAGCCCCAGGGGACTAGCGAACGATGAGCAGTTCTTC.

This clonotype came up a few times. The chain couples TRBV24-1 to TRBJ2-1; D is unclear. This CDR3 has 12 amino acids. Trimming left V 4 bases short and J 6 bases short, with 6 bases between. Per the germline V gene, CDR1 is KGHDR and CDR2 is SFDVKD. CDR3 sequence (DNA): TGTGCCACCAGTGAATCAATCAATGAGCAGTTCTTC. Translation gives CATSESINEQFF.

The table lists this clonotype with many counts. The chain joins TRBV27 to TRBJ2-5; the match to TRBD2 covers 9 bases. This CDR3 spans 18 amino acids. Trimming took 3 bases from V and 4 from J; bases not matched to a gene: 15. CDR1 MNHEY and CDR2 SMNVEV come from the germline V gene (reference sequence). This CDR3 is CASSLEGATAGGRETQYF. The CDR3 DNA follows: TGTGCCAGCAGTTTGGAGGGGGCGACGGCGGGAGGGCGAGAGACCCAGTACTTC.

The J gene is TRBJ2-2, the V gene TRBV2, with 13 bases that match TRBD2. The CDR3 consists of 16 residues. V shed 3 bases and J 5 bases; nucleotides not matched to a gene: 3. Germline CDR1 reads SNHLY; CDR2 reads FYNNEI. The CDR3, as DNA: TGTGCCAGCAGTGACGCGGGACTAGCGGGGACCGGGGAGCTGTTTTTT. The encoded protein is CASSDAGLAGTGELFF.

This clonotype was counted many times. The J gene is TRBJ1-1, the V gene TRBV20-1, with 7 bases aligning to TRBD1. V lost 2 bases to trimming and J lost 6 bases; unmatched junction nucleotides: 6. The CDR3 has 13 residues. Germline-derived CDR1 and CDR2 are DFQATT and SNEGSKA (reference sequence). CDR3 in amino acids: CSARSRTGPEAFF. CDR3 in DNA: TGCAGTGCTAGATCAAGGACAGGCCCTGAAGCTTTCTTT.

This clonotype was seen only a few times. The CDR3 protein is CATSEGPTYEQYF. CDR3 in DNA: TGTGCCACCAGTGAAGGGCCCACCTACGAGCAGTACTTC. This sequence joins TRBV24-1 and TRBJ2-7; D unclear. Germline V gene lookup returns CDR1 KGHDR and CDR2 SFDVKD. Trimming stripped 4 bases from V and 2 bases from J, with 8 bases between. This CDR3 region has 13 residues.

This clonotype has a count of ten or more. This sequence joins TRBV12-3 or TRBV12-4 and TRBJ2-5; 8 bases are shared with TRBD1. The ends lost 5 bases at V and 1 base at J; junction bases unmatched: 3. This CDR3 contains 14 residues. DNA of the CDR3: TGTGCCAGCAGTCCGGACAGGGCCCAAGAGACCCAGTACTTC. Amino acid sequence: CASSPDRAQETQYF.

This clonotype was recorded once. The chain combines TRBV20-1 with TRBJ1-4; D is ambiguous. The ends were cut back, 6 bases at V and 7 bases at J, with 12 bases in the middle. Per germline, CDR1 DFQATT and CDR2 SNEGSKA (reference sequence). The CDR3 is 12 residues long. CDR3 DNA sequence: TGCAGTGCCCGAACGGGAGGTGAAAAACTGTTTTTT. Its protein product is CSARTGGEKLFF.

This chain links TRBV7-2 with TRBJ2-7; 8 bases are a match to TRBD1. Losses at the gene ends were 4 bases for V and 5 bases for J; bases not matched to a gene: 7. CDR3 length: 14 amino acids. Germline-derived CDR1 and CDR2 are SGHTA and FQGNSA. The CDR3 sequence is CASSSRTGSDEQYF. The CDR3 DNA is TGTGCCAGCAGCTCCCGGACAGGGTCGGACGAGCAGTACTTC.

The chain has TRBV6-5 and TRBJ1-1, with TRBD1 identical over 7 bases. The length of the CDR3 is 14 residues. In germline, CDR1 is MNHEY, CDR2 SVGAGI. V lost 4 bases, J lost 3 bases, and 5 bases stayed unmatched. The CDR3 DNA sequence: TGTGCCAGCAGTTCCTACGACAGGGACACTGAAGCTTTCTTT. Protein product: CASSSYDRDTEAFF.

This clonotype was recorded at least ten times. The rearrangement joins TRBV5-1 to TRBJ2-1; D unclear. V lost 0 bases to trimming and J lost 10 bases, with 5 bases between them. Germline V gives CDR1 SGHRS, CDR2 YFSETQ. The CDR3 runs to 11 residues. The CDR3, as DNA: TGCGCCAGCAGCTTGGAAGTGGAGCAGTTCTTC. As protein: CASSLEVEQFF.

The CDR3 sequence is CASAGGVGNQPQHF. The CDR3 coding sequence is TGCGCCAGCGCTGGAGGGGTCGGCAATCAGCCCCAGCATTTT. The V call is TRBV10-2, the J call TRBJ1-5; D perhaps matches TRBD1 (5 bases). Germline CDR1 is WSHSY and CDR2 is SAAADI. The CDR3 is made up of 14 amino acids. The V and J ends lost 8 bases and 2 bases respectively, with 13 bases between them.